These 22 T cell receptor beta chains originate from one sample sequenced in a study of identical twins. TCRdb re-called the 5' RACE reads with MiXCR, one entry per CDR3 protein. The repertoire holds 450,000 or so distinct CDR3 sequences, with approximately 24% as singletons. These data were also filed under a second study, of T cells expressing NK-cell markers.

Input material: CD4+ T cells sorted from blood. These receptors were obtained from a woman younger than 35 in good health.

This clonotype has a handful of counts. The chain couples TRBV10-3 to TRBJ2-7; 9 bases map to TRBD1. Germline values: CDR1 ENHRY, CDR2 SYGVKD. V dropped 6 bases and J dropped 2; count of bases not matched to a gene: 8. CDR3 length: 15 residues. The CDR3 DNA reads TGTGCCATCAGCAAAAACGGGGACAGGGCCTACGAGCAGTACTTC. Protein product: CAISKNGDRAYEQYF.

In this sample, this clonotype turned up a few times. The chain carries TRBV5-8 and TRBJ2-1; D perhaps matches TRBD1 (6 bases). CDR1 is SGHTS and CDR2 is YDEGEE in the germline V gene. The CDR3 extends over 15 amino acids. V lost 3 bases and J 4 bases, leaving 14 bases between the germline ends. Here the CDR3 DNA reads TGTGCCAGCAGCTGGGGACAAAACAGGTACAATGAGCAGTTCTTC. Protein: CASSWGQNRYNEQFF.

The rearrangement links TRBV6-1 to TRBJ2-1; 9 nucleotides align to TRBD2. CDR1 and CDR2 (germline): MNHNS, SASEGT. This CDR3 region has 16 residues. J lost 1 base, V lost 4 bases, and 5 bases had no gene match. CDR3 sequence reads: CASSGTSANSYNEQFF. The CDR3 DNA follows: TGTGCCAGCAGTGGGACTAGCGCCAATTCCTACAATGAGCAGTTCTTC.

V and J are TRBV11-2 and TRBJ1-2; D is unclear. CDR3 length: 15 amino acids. Germline V gives CDR1 SGHAT, CDR2 FQNNGV. Trimming cost V 6 bases and J 1 base, with 15 bases left between them. CDR3 coding DNA: TGTGCCAGCAGAGCGCCCGGTGGACTTAACTATGGCTACACCTTC. Its translation is CASRAPGGLNYGYTF.

The genes are TRBV29-1 and TRBJ2-3; no firm D call. Trimming removed 5 bases at V and 2 bases at J, with 14 bases between. CDR1 and CDR2 from the germline V gene are SQVTM and ANQGSEA. This CDR3 spans 14 amino acids. CDR3 residues: CSVRRRGDTDTQYF. The CDR3 coding sequence is TGCAGCGTTCGGAGACGTGGGGACACAGATACGCAGTATTTT.

The chain carries TRBV11-3 and TRBJ1-6, with TRBD1 matching over 9 bases. Germline V gene data show CDR1 as SGHNT and CDR2 as YENEEA. The CDR3 covers 14 residues. Unmatched junction bases numbered 2, after V lost 1 base and J lost 10 bases. In nucleotides, the CDR3 is TGTGCCAGCAGCTTAGGGGGACAGGGATCACCCCTCCACTTT. Translation: CASSLGGQGSPLHF. Filled out from reference TRBV11-3 and TRBJ1-6, the complete variable domain reads EAGVVQSPRYKIIEKKQPVAFWCNPISGHNTLYWYLQNLGQGPELLIRYENEEAVDDSQLPKDRFSAERLKGVDSTLKIQPAELGDSAVYLCASSLGGQGSPLHFGNGTRLTVT.

This rearrangement joins TRBV9 to TRBJ2-7; 8 bases fit TRBD1. The CDR3 runs 15 residues. Germline V CDR1 and CDR2: SGDLS, YYNGEE. Germline trimming cut 4 bases from V and 2 bases from J; bases unmatched to any gene: 8. The DNA for the CDR3 is TGTGCCAGCAGCCCAGGGGGCCGGAATACCTACGAGCAGTACTTC. Protein sequence: CASSPGGRNTYEQYF.

In this sample, this clonotype turned up a few times. The genes are TRBV29-1 and TRBJ1-1; D unresolved. Looked up from germline, CDR1 is SQVTM and CDR2 is ANQGSEA. The CDR3 is 11 amino acids. Trimming shortened V by 4 bases and J by 7 bases, and 10 bases separated the two germline ends. CDR3 residues: CSVGVVDEAFF. The CDR3 region has the DNA TGCAGCGTTGGGGTCGTCGATGAAGCTTTCTTT.

This clonotype was detected a few times. This sequence joins TRBV19 and TRBJ2-2; D is undetermined. V shed 6 bases and J shed 5 bases, with 16 bases lying between them. This CDR3 spans 15 amino acids. The germline CDR1 and CDR2 sequences are LNHDA and SQIVND (reference sequence). CDR3 region: CASRLTWTSTGELFF. The DNA for the CDR3 is TGTGCCAGTAGGCTGACTTGGACGTCAACCGGGGAGCTGTTTTTT.

This clonotype was detected only a few times. The V gene is TRBV5-1, the J gene TRBJ2-2; 7 nucleotides line up with TRBD1. V gave up 4 bases and J gave up 1 base; unmatched junction bases: 7. The CDR3 runs 16 residues. Germline V gene lookup returns CDR1 SGHRS and CDR2 YFSETQ. CDR3 region: CASSNDRVWNTGELFF. Written as DNA, the CDR3 is TGCGCCAGCAGCAACGACAGGGTATGGAACACCGGGGAGCTGTTTTTT.

The V call is TRBV20-1, the J call TRBJ1-3; D is perhaps TRBD1 (5 bases). CDR3 length equals 12 residues. Germline CDR1 reads DFQATT; CDR2 reads SNEGSKA (reference sequence). Trimming took off 4 bases at V and 2 bases at J, with 6 bases between the two ends. The CDR3 is CSAIGAGNTIYF. CDR3 nucleotides: TGCAGTGCTATAGGGGCTGGAAACACCATATATTTT.

The chain employs TRBV6-5 and TRBJ1-1; D unresolved. From germline, CDR1 is MNHEY and CDR2 SVGAGI. The CDR3 totals 11 residues. V shed 5 bases and J shed 11 bases, with 12 bases lying between them. The CDR3 bases are TGTGCCAGCAGTACGGCCGCCCTGGCTTTCTTT. Its translation: CASSTAALAFF.

This chain connects TRBV12-3 or TRBV12-4 to TRBJ1-2; 7 bases match TRBD1. Losses at the gene ends were 3 bases for V and 7 bases for J; bases not matched to a gene: 2. The length of the CDR3 is 12 residues. The CDR3 reads CASSFNRGGYTF. As DNA, the CDR3 is TGTGCCAGCAGTTTTAACAGGGGTGGCTACACCTTC.

In its sample, this clonotype was seen a few times. This chain uses TRBV5-1 with TRBJ2-6, with no clear D. The ends were cut back, 0 bases at V and 0 bases at J, with 16 bases in the middle. Germline loops: CDR1 SGHRS, CDR2 YFSETQ. The CDR3 is made up of 19 amino acids. The DNA of the CDR3 is TGCGCCAGCAGCTTGGAGGGTCCTCCGCTCCTCTCTGGGGCCAACGTCCTGACTTTC. Amino acids: CASSLEGPPLLSGANVLTF.

The sample holds many counts of this clonotype. The chain links TRBV14 to TRBJ2-1; 8 bases fit TRBD1. The CDR3 is 16 residues long. The trim removed 2 bases at V and 2 bases at J, leaving 5 bases unmatched. CDR1 is SGHDN, CDR2 FVKESK, per germline. Here the CDR3 DNA reads TGTGCCAGCAGCCAATACGGACAGGGCGCCTACAATGAGCAGTTCTTC. This encodes CASSQYGQGAYNEQFF.

This chain uses TRBV12-3 or TRBV12-4 with TRBJ1-1; TRBD1 is a possible D gene (5 bases). The CDR3 has 14 residues. Trimming took off 4 bases at V and 3 bases at J, with 12 bases between the two ends. For the CDR3, the DNA is TGTGCCAGCAGTTCCCGGGACCGAGACACTGAAGCTTTCTTT. This gives the protein CASSSRDRDTEAFF.

This clonotype was observed many times. V gene TRBV12-3 or TRBV12-4 combines with J gene TRBJ2-7; D not resolved. Trimming left V 7 bases short and J 5 bases short, with 12 bases between. The CDR3 sequence is 12 residues long. In DNA, the CDR3 is TGTGCCAGCAACCTACCCGCCAACGAGCAGTACTTC. Protein product: CASNLPANEQYF.

This clonotype was picked up a small number of times. The rearrangement uses TRBV2 and TRBJ2-3; possibly TRBD2 for D (5 bases). Deletions cut 9 bases from V and 2 bases from J, with 6 bases between. CDR3 size: 11 residues. Germline V gene lookup returns CDR1 SNHLY and CDR2 FYNNEI. For the CDR3, the DNA is TGTGCCAGGGAGGTCACAGATACGCAGTATTTT. Translating gives CAREVTDTQYF.

This chain links TRBV20-1 with TRBJ2-4; D remains ambiguous. CDR1 is DFQATT and CDR2 is SNEGSKA in the germline V gene (reference sequence). CDR3 size: 14 residues. Trimming removed 5 bases from V and 0 bases from J, with 11 bases in between. This CDR3 is CSALDAVAKNIQYF. CDR3 coding DNA: TGCAGTGCTCTCGACGCGGTAGCCAAAAACATTCAGTACTTC.

V is TRBV5-6 and J is TRBJ2-1; TRBD2 aligns across 8 bases. This CDR3 comprises 15 residues. After removal of 4 bases from V and 4 bases from J, the junction contained 7 bases not matched to a gene. In germline, CDR1 is SGHDT, CDR2 YYEEEE. The CDR3 region is CASSPLAGLYNEQFF. In DNA form, the CDR3 reads TGTGCCAGCAGCCCTTTAGCGGGATTATACAATGAGCAGTTCTTC.

V is TRBV18 and J is TRBJ2-7, with D unresolved. Trimming pared 6 bases from V and 6 bases from J, leaving 18 bases between. CDR1 is KGHSH and CDR2 is LQKENI in the germline V gene. The CDR3 extends over 14 amino acids. DNA of the CDR3: TGTGCCAGCTCGCTCGGTGGTGTGGGATCCGAGCAGTACTTC. Translating gives CASSLGGVGSEQYF.

This clonotype was counted between two and nine times. The chain has TRBV9 and TRBJ2-1; 8 bases are shared with TRBD1. The trim removed 4 bases at V and 5 bases at J, leaving 5 bases unmatched. Germline assignment: CDR1 SGDLS and CDR2 YYNGEE. The CDR3 totals 14 residues. The CDR3 reads CASSRRDRNNEQFF. The CDR3 DNA is TGTGCCAGCAGCAGAAGGGACAGGAACAATGAGCAGTTCTTC.